This T cell receptor (beta chain) was recorded in a study of post-analysis software for immune sequencing data. Study information: The study covered relapsing-remitting, secondary progressive and progressive-relapsing courses of multiple sclerosis.

This clonotype was recorded a few times. The antigen is undetermined. Whole-study results and caveats: The study found TRBV5-6, TRBV5-1 and TRBV20-1 among about five TRBV segments more frequent in patients than controls. The F measure placed samples prepared in the same batch into strongly shared clusters. Controls showed significantly higher normalized Chao1 diversity than did multiple sclerosis patients.

Incorporated into the TCR beta cDNA libraries were unique molecular identifiers, which served to reduce PCR and sequencing biases. When about 0.9 to 11 million T cells were used, they gave about 490,000 cDNA molecules. In TCRdb, the PCR reads were re-called with MiXCR into one record per CDR3 protein. The repertoire includes 800,000 to 950,000 distinct CDR3 sequences, around 53% of them detected once, and about 4.5% sits in the top ten. Looked up from germline, CDR1 is DFQATT and CDR2 is SNEGSKA (reference sequence). Trimming removed 0 bases from V and 1 base from J, with 13 bases in between. The CDR3 has 15 residues.

The rearrangement uses TRBV20-1 and TRBJ2-7; tentative D call: TRBD1 (5 bases). The sequence was collected from a girl aged 5-17 years with multiple sclerosis. The source material was blood. CDR3 sequence reads: CSARDQGETSYEQYF. The CDR3 DNA reads TGCAGTGCTAGAGATCAAGGGGAAACGTCCTACGAGCAGTACTTC.